These 4 T cell receptor beta chains were all obtained from the same sample, sequenced in a study of OX40 agonist ivuxolimab in advanced cancers. Produced via immunoSEQ multiplex PCR; TCRdb's table is partial and in-frame only. This repertoire shows about 15,000 clones, roughly 73% found once; its top ten account for roughly 28%. Sequencing was performed on CD4+ or CD8+ T cells sorted from blood, taken in a trial of the OX40 agonist ivuxolimab. These receptors originate from an adult with an advanced solid tumor such as melanoma, head and neck, liver or kidney cancer.

The CDR3 coding sequence is TGTGCCAGCAGCCCCACCCCGGGACTAGCGAAATACGAGCAGTACTTC. The encoded protein is CASSPTPGLAKYEQYF. V and J are TRBV28 and TRBJ2-7, with TRBD2 matching over 10 bases. CDR3 length equals 16 residues. CDR1 MDHEN and CDR2 SYDVKM come from the germline V gene. V gave up 6 bases and J gave up 4 bases; unmatched junction bases: 12.

This chain links TRBV7-8 with TRBJ2-3; 10 positions agree with TRBD2. The germline gives CDR1 SGHVS, CDR2 FQNEAQ. The CDR3 has 16 residues. With 3 bases clipped from V and 3 bases from J, the junction kept 6 bases outside the gene matches. Written as DNA, the CDR3 is TGTGCCAGCAGCTTTTCAGCGGGAGGGCGGACAGATACGCAGTATTTT. It encodes CASSFSAGGRTDTQYF.

The chain couples TRBV5-4 to TRBJ1-1; 9 nucleotides line up with TRBD1. The ends lost 1 base at V and 0 bases at J; junction bases unmatched: 4. Germline V gene sequence: CDR1 SGHNT, CDR2 YYREEE (reference sequence). There are 16 residues in the CDR3. Written as DNA, the CDR3 is TGTGCCAGCAGCTTGAAGGGACAGGGAATGAACACTGAAGCTTTCTTT. Protein sequence: CASSLKGQGMNTEAFF.

The rearrangement uses TRBV7-9 and TRBJ2-1; 10 nucleotides match TRBD2. Germline assignment: CDR1 SEHNR and CDR2 FQNEAQ (reference sequence). V was clipped by 4 bases and J by 5 bases; unmatched bases: 8. The CDR3 has 16 amino acids. The DNA of the CDR3 is TGTGCCAGCAGCTGGGCCCTAGCGGGGGATCACAATGAGCAGTTCTTC. Protein sequence: CASSWALAGDHNEQFF.